This T cell receptor (beta chain) was captured in a study of lymphopenia after photon versus proton radiotherapy. Findings and limits, study-wide: Authors raise, but do not show, better survival with proton therapy.

There are 17 residues in the CDR3. Between the trimmed V and J ends, which lost 6 bases and 5 bases, there was a span of 23 bases. In germline, CDR1 is SGHTA, CDR2 FQGNSA. Sequencing was performed with immunoSEQ multiplex PCR; in TCRdb, only in-frame clones are kept and a portion is missing. Here the sample spans about 29,000 clones, about 87% being singletons. On this clone: The target antigen is unknown.

The specimen was peripheral blood, collected from a patient treated with proton-based radiotherapy. The genes are TRBV7-2 and TRBJ2-4; D remains ambiguous. The source of this sequence is a woman aged 60-75 years with cholangiocarcinoma. Some clones in this sample may be carry-over from other donors' samples. The DNA for the CDR3 is TGTGCCAGCAGAGAAAACAAGCCACGGTTTACTCAAAACATTCAGTACTTC. Protein product: CASRENKPRFTQNIQYF.